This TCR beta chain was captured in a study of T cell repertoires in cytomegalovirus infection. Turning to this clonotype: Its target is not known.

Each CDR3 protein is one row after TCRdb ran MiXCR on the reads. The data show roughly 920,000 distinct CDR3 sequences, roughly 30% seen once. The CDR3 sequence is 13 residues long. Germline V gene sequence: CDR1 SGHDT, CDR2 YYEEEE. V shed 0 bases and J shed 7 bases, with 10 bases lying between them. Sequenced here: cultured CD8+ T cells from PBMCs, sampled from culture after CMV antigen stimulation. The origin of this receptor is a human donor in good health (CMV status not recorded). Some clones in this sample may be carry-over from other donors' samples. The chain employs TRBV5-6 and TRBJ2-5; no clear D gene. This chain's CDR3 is CASSLEGPRTQYF. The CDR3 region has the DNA TGTGCCAGCAGCTTGGAGGGTCCCCGGACCCAGTACTTC.